Sequencing of this T cell receptor (beta chain) was carried out in a study of regulatory T cells in long-lasting Graves disease. V lost 4 bases and J 0 bases, leaving 13 bases between the germline ends. Looked up from germline, CDR1 is SEHNR and CDR2 is FQNEAQ (reference sequence). The CDR3 is made up of 15 amino acids. iRepertoire HTBI primers and Arm-PCR of CDR3 regions built TCR beta libraries. From the multiplex PCR reads, TCRdb called clonotypes with MiXCR, one entry per CDR3 protein. The table has around 450,000 distinct CDR3 sequences, 20% to 25% seen once. As to time point: persistent/refractory GD, antithyroid drugs over 5 years with positive TRAb. The authors made the TCR library using RNA they extracted from PBMCs.

The chain employs TRBV7-9 and TRBJ2-7; D gene unclear. Specimen: peripheral blood mononuclear cells (PBMCs), collected when the disease was refractory, from a patient treated with antithyroid drugs. The clonotype originates from a female donor with Graves disease. The CDR3 sequence: CASSSPETGSYEQYF. The CDR3 nucleotides are TGTGCCAGCAGCTCCCCCGAGACGGGCTCCTACGAGCAGTACTTC.